A selection of T cell receptor beta chains follows, all from one sample in a study of response to subunit inactivated influenza vaccine. TCRdb fed the RT-PCR reads into MiXCR, producing one record per CDR3 protein. The repertoire holds under 200,000 distinct CDR3 sequences, with approximately 12% as singletons. The data were also submitted as part of a second study, on T cells expressing NK-cell markers.

Sequenced here: CD8+ T cells sorted from PBMCs, sampled 11 to 12 days after vaccination. Receptor source: a man aged 45 to 65 who received an inactivated influenza vaccine. Both conserved end residues are part of each CDR3. Only some rows state a clone size, as once, few, many or a class for expanded clones.

J | V | size | CDR3
TRBJ1-2 | TRBV9 | few | CASSEGDYYGYTF
TRBJ2-7 | TRBV20-1 | - | CSANRGGQGSYEQYF
TRBJ1-4 | TRBV28 | many | CASSLEPQTGTGTNEKLFF
TRBJ2-3 | TRBV4-3 | - | CASSQDAGATDTQYF
TRBJ2-7 | TRBV28 | few | CASSPRDRELAGFYEQYF
TRBJ1-3 | TRBV4-3 | - | CASSQEGVAGGEIGNTIYF
TRBJ2-1 | TRBV20-1 | - | CSARGPDSYNEQFF
TRBJ1-2 | TRBV4-1 | many | CASSPVTGAPNYGYTF
TRBJ2-5 | TRBV29-1 | - | CSVAPRQVEETQYF
TRBJ2-1 | TRBV15 | - | CATSSRTGNPTYNEQFF
TRBJ2-1 | TRBV6-5 | many | CASSYARNEQFF
TRBJ2-1 | TRBV7-8 | many | CASVSTSSYNEQFF
TRBJ2-3 | TRBV7-9 | - | CASSLPGLAGTDTQYF
TRBJ2-7 | TRBV20-1 | few | CSARHRGQYEQYF
TRBJ1-5 | TRBV7-8 | few | CASSLGGVDQPQHF
TRBJ2-5 | TRBV12-3/TRBV12-4 | few | CASSFGLSFQETQYF
TRBJ2-5 | TRBV29-1 | few | CSVLGQGKFGETQYF
TRBJ2-1 | TRBV29-1 | few | CSVRDLLEQFF
TRBJ2-5 | TRBV20-1 | few | CSARDLRGQETQYF
TRBJ1-1 | TRBV19 | few | CASSIRETEAFF
TRBJ2-5 | TRBV28 | many | CASSLNREETQYF
TRBJ2-5 | TRBV7-8 | many | CASSLNRGGLETQYF
TRBJ2-1 | TRBV28 | few | CASRGAYSYNEQFF
TRBJ1-5 | TRBV6-2/TRBV6-3 | - | CASSYLEVGNQPQHF
TRBJ2-5 | TRBV12-3/TRBV12-4 | many | CASSLKVGGKGETQYF
TRBJ2-3 | TRBV5-6 | few | CASSLEREGLTDTQYF
TRBJ2-1 | TRBV29-1 | - | CSVARTGVYNEQFF
TRBJ2-1 | TRBV3-1 | - | CASSPLSGGGGSYNEQFF
TRBJ2-1 | TRBV4-3 | many | CASSQAGTANEQFF
TRBJ2-5 | TRBV6-1 | - | CASSFTPRGQETQYF
TRBJ2-3 | TRBV15 | - | CATSGWESDTDTQYF
TRBJ2-7 | TRBV7-9 | - | CASSGVEQYF
TRBJ2-2 | TRBV12-3/TRBV12-4 | many | CASSKGQGQGGELFF
TRBJ2-7 | TRBV15 | many | CATSRVGGLSSYEQYF
TRBJ2-5 | TRBV4-3 | many | CASSDGIVETQYF
TRBJ2-1 | TRBV5-1 | few | CASSPIAGLDNEQFF
TRBJ2-1 | TRBV29-1 | few | CSAVTGGEQFF